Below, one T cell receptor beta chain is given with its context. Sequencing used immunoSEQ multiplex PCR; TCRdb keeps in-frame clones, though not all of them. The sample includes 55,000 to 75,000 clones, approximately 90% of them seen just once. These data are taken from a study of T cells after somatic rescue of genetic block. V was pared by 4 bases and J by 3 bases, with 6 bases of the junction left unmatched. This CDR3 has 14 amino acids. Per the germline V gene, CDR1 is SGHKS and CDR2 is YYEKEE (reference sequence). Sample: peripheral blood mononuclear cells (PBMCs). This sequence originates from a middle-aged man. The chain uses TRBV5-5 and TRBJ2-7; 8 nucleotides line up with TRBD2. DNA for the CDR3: TGTGCCAGCAGCACTACTAGCGGAAACTACGAGCAGTACTTC. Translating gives CASSTTSGNYEQYF.